This T cell receptor beta chain came from a study of blood T cells in healthy people across ages. Caucasian individuals from Russia who were healthy and aged roughly 6 to 95 acted as donors. The amount of total RNA extracted per sample was at least 6 micrograms. V was clipped by 5 bases and J by 11 bases; unmatched bases: 11. The CDR3 is made up of 15 amino acids. Germline V gene sequence: CDR1 SGHTA, CDR2 FQGNSA. PCR was performed a second time for about 6 to 12 cycles using a sample-barcoded 5' primer and a J-beta primer mix. TCRdb re-analysed the 5' RACE reads in MiXCR, keeping a single row per CDR3 protein. The sample includes around 1,700,000 distinct CDR3 sequences, under 30% of them seen just once.

Source material: blood. V is TRBV7-2 and J is TRBJ2-5; 13 nucleotides agree with TRBD2. This receptor was identified in a woman aged 25 to 45 in good health. CDR3 DNA sequence: TGTGCCAGCAGCAGGGGACTAGCGGGAATGAATGAGCAGTACTTC. This codes for CASSRGLAGMNEQYF.